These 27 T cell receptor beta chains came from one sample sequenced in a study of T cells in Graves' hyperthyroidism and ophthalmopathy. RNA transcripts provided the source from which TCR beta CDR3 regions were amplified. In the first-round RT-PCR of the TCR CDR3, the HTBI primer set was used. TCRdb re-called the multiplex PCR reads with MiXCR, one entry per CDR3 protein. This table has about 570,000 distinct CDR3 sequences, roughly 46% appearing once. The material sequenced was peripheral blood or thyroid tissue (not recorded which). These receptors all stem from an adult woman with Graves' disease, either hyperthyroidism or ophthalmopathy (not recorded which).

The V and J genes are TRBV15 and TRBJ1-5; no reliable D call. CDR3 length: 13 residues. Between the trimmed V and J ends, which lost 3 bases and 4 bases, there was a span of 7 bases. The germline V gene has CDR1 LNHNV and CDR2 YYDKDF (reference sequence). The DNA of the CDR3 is TGTGCCACCAGCAGCGAGACTAATCAGCCCCAGCATTTT. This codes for CATSSETNQPQHF.

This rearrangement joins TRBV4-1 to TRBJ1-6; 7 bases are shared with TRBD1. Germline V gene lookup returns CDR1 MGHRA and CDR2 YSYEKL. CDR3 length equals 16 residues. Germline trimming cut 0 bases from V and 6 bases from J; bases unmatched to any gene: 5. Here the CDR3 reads CASSQEVAGGNSPLHF. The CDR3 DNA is TGCGCCAGCAGCCAAGAGGTGGCAGGGGGTAATTCACCCCTCCACTTT.

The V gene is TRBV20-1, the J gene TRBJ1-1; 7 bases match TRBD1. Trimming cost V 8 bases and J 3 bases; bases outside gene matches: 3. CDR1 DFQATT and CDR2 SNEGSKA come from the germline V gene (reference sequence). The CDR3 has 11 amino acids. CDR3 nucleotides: TGCAGTACAGACAGGGACACTGAAGCTTTCTTT. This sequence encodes CSTDRDTEAFF.

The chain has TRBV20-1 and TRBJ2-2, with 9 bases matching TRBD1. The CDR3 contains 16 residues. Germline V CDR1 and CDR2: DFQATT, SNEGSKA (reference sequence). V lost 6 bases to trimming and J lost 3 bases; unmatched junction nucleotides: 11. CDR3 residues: CSAEGTGSVDTGELFF. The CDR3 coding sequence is TGCAGTGCCGAAGGGACAGGGTCGGTGGACACCGGGGAGCTGTTTTTT.

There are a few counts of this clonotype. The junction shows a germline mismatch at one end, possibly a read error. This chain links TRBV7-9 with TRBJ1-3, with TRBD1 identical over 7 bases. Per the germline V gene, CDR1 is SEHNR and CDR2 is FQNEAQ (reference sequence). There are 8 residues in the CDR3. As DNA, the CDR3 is TGTGCCAGCAGCTCACAGGGGTTT. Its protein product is CASSSQGF.

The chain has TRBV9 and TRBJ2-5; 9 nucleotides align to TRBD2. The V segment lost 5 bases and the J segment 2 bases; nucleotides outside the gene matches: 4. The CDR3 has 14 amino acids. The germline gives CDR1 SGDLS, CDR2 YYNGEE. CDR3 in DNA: TGTGCCAGCAGACCTAGCGGGGTGCAAGAGACCCAGTACTTC. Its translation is CASRPSGVQETQYF.

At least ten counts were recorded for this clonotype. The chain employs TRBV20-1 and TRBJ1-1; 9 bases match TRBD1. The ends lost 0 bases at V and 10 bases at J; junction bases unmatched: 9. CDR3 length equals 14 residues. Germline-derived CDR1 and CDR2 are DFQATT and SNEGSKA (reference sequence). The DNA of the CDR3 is TGCAGTGCTAGAGATCGGGTTTGGGGACAGGGAGCTTTCTTT. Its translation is CSARDRVWGQGAFF.

The CDR3 here is CAISDRGGQRETQYF. The CDR3 DNA sequence: TGTGCCATCAGTGACCGGGGGGGACAGCGAGAGACCCAGTACTTC. V usage is TRBV10-3 and J usage is TRBJ2-5, with D possibly TRBD2 on 8 matching bases. Germline CDR1 is ENHRY and CDR2 is SYGVKD. Trimming took 3 bases from V and 4 from J, leaving 15 bases between them. CDR3 length: 15 amino acids.

Here the CDR3 reads CASSAGTSGRTDTQYF. The CDR3 DNA is TGTGCCAGCAGCGCGGGGACTAGCGGGAGAACAGATACGCAGTATTTT. The rearrangement links TRBV9 to TRBJ2-3, with TRBD2 matching 14 bases. CDR1 SGDLS and CDR2 YYNGEE come from the germline V gene. The V and J ends lost 3 bases and 3 bases, in that order; junction bases with no gene match: 3. CDR3 length equals 16 residues. Full variable domain (missing parts from reference TRBV9 and TRBJ2-3): DSGVTQTPKHLITATGQRVTLRCSPRSGDLSVYWYQQSLDQGLQFLIQYYNGEERAKGNILERFSAQQFPDLHSELNLSSLELGDSALYFCASSAGTSGRTDTQYFGPGTRLTVL.

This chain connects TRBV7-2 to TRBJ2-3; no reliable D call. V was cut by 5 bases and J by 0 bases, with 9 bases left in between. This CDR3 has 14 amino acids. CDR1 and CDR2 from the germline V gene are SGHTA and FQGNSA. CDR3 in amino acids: CASSPVTSTDTQYF. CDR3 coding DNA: TGTGCCAGCAGCCCCGTGACTAGCACAGATACGCAGTATTTT. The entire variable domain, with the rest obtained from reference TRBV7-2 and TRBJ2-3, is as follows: GAGVSQSPSNKVTEKGKDVELRCDPISGHTALYWYRQSLGQGLEFLIYFQGNSAPDKSGLPSDRFSAERTGGSVSTLTIQRTQQEDSAVYLCASSPVTSTDTQYFGPGTRLTVL.

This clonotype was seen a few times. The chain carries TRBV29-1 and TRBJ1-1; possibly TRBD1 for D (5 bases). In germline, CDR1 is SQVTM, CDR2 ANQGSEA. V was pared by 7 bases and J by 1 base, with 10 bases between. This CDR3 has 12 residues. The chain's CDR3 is CSAGRTNTEAFF. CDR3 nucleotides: TGCAGCGCGGGACGGACGAACACTGAAGCTTTCTTT.

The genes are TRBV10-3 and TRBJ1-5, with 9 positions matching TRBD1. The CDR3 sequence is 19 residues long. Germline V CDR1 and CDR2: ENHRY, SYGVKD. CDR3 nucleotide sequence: TGTGTCAGCAGTGAAGTCAGGGGTTGGGGGACAGGGAAGGATCAGCCCCAGCATTTT. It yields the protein CVSSEVRGWGTGKDQPQHF.

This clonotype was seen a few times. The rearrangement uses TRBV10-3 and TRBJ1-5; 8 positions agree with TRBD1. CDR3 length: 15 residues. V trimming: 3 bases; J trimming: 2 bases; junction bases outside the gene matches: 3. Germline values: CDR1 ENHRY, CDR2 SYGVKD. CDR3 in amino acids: CAISDGQGRNQPQHF. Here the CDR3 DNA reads TGTGCCATCAGTGACGGACAGGGCCGCAATCAGCCCCAGCATTTT.

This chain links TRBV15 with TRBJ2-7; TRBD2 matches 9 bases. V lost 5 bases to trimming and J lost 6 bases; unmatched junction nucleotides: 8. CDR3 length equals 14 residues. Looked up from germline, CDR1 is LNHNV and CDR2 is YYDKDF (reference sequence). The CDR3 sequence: CATSPERAGGEQYF. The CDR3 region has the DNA TGTGCCACCAGCCCAGAAAGAGCGGGAGGCGAGCAGTACTTC. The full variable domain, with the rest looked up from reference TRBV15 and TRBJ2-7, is DAMVIQNPRYQVTQFGKPVTLSCSQTLNHNVMYWYQQKSSQAPKLLFHYYDKDFNNEADTPDNFQSRRPNTSFCFLDIRSPGLGDTAMYLCATSPERAGGEQYFGPGTRLTVT.

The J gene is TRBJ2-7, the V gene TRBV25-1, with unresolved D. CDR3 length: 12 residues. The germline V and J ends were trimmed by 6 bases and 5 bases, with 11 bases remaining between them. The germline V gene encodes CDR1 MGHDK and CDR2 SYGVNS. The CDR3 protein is CASSSQSDEQYF. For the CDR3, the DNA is TGTGCCAGCAGCAGCCAGTCCGACGAGCAGTACTTC.

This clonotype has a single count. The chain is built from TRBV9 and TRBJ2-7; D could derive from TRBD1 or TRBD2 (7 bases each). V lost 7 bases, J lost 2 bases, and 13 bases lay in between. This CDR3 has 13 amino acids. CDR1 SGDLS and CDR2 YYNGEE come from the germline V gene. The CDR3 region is CASGGDSTYEQYF. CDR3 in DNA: TGTGCCAGCGGGGGGGACAGTACCTACGAGCAGTACTTC.

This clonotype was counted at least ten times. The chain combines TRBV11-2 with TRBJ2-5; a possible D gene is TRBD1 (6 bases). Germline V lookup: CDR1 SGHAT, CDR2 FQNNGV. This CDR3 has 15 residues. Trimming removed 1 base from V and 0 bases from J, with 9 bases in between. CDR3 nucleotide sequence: TGTGCCAGCAGCTTAGGACAGGCATACCAAGAGACCCAGTACTTC. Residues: CASSLGQAYQETQYF. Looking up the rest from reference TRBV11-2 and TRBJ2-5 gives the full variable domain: EAGVAQSPRYKIIEKRQSVAFWCNPISGHATLYWYQQILGQGPKLLIQFQNNGVVDDSQLPKDRFSAERLKGVDSTLKIQPAKLEDSAVYLCASSLGQAYQETQYFGPGTRLLVL.

CDR3 in amino acids: CSVEGGAKTQYF. DNA for the CDR3: TGCAGCGTTGAAGGGGGAGCGAAGACCCAGTACTTC. The chain is built from TRBV29-1 and TRBJ2-5, with a weak D call TRBD2 (5 bases). Germline assignment: CDR1 SQVTM and CDR2 ANQGSEA. The CDR3 spans 12 residues. V was shortened by 1 base and J by 6 bases, with 9 bases between the two germline ends.

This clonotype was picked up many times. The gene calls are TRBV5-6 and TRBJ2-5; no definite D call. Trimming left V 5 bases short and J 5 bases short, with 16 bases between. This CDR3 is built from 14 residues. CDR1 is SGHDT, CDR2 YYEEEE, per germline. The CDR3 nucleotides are TGTGCCAGCAGGGTCCGGGTCGCTGGGGAGACCCAGTACTTC. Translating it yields CASRVRVAGETQYF.

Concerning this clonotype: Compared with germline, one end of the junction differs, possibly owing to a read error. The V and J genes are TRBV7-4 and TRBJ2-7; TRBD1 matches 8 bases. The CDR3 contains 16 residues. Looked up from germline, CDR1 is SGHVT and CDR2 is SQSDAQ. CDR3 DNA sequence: TGCGCCAGCAGCCAAGCCCTACAGGGGGTCTACTACGAGCAGTACTTC. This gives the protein CASSQALQGVYYEQYF.

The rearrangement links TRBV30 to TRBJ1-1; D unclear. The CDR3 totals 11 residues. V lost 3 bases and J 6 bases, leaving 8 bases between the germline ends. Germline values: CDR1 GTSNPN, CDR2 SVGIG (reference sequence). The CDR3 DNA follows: TGTGCCTGGAGGAGAGGATCTGAAGCTTTCTTT. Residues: CAWRRGSEAFF.

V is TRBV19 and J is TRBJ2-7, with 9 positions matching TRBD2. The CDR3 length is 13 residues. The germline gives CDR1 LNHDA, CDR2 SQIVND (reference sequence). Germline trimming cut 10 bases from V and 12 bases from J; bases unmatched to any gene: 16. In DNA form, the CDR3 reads TGTGCCACCAAACAGGGCACCGGGACTAGCTTGTACTTC. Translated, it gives CATKQGTGTSLYF.

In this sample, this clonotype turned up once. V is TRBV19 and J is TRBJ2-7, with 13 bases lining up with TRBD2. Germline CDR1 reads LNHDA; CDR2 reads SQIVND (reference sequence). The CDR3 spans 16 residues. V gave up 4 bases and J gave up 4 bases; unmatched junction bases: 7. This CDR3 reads CASSTRTSGSDYEQYF. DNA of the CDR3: TGTGCCAGTAGTACGAGGACTAGCGGGAGCGATTACGAGCAGTACTTC.

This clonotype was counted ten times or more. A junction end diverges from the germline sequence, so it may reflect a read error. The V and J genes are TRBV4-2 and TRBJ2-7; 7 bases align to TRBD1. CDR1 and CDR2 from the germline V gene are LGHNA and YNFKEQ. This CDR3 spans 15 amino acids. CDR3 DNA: TGCGCCAGCAGCCAAGGACAGGTATCTTCCTACGAGCAGTACTTC. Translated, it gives CASSQGQVSSYEQYF.

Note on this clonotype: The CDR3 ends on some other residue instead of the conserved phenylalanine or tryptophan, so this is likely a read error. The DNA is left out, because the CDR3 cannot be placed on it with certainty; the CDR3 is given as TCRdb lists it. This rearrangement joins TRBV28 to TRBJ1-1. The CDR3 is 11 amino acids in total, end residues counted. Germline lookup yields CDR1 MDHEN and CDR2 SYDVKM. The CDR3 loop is CASSQGRMGYY.

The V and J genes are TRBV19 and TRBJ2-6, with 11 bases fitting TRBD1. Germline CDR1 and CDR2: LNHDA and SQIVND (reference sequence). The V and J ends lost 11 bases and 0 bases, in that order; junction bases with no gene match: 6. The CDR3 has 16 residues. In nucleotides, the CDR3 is TGTGCCGGGTCCGGGACAGGGGGCTCTGGGGCCAACGTCCTGACTTTC. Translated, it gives CAGSGTGGSGANVLTF.

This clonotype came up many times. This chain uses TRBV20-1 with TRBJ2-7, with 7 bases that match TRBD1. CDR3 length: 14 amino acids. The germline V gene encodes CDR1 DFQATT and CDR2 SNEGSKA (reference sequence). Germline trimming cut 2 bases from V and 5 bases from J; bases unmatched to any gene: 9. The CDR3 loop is CSARTGQYLNEQYF. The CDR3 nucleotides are TGCAGTGCTAGAACGGGACAGTATCTAAACGAGCAGTACTTC.